This TCR beta chain was captured in a study of T cell responses to AZD1222 COVID-19 vaccine. The CDR3 loop spans 14 amino acids. Germline V lookup: CDR1 MDHEN, CDR2 SYDVKM. The J segment lost 5 bases and the V segment lost 5 bases, leaving 1 base of the junction unmatched. General study results and limits: Clonal diversity was possibly underestimated; the donors were predominantly white British and more often female.

In this sample, this clone turned up once. Its antigen is unknown. TCRdb's copy holds only in-frame clones and misses some; the assay was immunoSEQ multiplex PCR. The table shows some 180,000 clones, with 80% to 95% occurring only once. This TCR was sampled from an adult who received the AZD1222 COVID-19 vaccine. Sequenced here: peripheral blood, sampled 28 days after the second AZD1222 dose. The rearrangement links TRBV28 to TRBJ2-2; 11 bases match TRBD2. The CDR3 DNA reads TGTGCCAGCAGTCGGACTAGCGGGACCGGGGAGCTGTTTTTT. Its protein product is CASSRTSGTGELFF.